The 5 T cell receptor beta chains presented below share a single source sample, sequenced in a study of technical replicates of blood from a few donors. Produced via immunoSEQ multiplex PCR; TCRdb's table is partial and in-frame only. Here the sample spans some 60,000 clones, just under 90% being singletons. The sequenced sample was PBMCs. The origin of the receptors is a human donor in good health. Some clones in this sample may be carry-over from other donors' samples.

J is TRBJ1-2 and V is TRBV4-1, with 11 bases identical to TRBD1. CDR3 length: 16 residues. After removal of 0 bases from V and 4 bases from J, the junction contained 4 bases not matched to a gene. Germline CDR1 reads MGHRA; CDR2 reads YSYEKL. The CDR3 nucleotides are TGCGCCAGCAGCCAAGAGTGGACAGGGGGCGGCTATGGCTACACCTTC. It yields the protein CASSQEWTGGGYGYTF.

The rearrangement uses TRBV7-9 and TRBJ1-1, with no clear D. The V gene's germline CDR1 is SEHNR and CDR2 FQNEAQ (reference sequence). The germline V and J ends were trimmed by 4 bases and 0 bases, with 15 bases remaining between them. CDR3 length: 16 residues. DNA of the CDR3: TGTGCCAGCAGCTGGTCTATTCGTGGAGTGAACACTGAAGCTTTCTTT. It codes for CASSWSIRGVNTEAFF.

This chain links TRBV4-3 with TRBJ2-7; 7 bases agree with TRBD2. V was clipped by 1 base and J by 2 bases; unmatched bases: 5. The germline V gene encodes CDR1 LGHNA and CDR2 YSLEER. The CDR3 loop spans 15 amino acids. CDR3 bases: TGCGCCAGCAGCCAAGCGCACGGGGGGACCTACGAGCAGTACTTC. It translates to CASSQAHGGTYEQYF.

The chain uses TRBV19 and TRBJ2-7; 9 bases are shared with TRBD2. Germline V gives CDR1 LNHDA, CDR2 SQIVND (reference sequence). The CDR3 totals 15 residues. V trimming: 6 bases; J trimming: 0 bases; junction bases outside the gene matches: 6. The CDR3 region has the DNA TGTGCCAGTAGCGACCGGACTAGCGCCTCCTACGAGCAGTACTTC. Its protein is CASSDRTSASYEQYF.

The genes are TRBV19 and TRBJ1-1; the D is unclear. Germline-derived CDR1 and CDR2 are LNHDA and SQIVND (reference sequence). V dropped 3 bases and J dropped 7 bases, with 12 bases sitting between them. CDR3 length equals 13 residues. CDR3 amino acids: CASSIVQYGEAFF. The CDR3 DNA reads TGTGCCAGTAGTATTGTACAGTACGGTGAAGCTTTCTTT.